These 24 T cell receptor beta chains came from one sample sequenced in a study of blood T cell repertoires in COVID-19 (dated by TCRdb to the early 2020s). The library was generated by the immunoSEQ multiplex PCR assay. TCRdb retrieved this table from immuneACCESS and kept in-frame rearrangements only. Not all clones are present; in checked studies, unresolved V genes account for under half, and no reason is known for the remainder. Recorded for this sample are 90,000 to 100,000 clones; roughly 84% of them occurred a single time. Just under 2% of the sample belongs to the ten largest clones. Input material: peripheral blood. Source of these receptors: a man aged 65-85 years with active or convalescent COVID-19.

The V call is TRBV6-5, the J call TRBJ2-7; 7 nucleotides align to TRBD1. Germline V gene sequence: CDR1 MNHEY, CDR2 SVGAGI. The CDR3 is made up of 14 amino acids. Trimming took 5 bases from V and 2 from J; bases not matched to a gene: 6. CDR3 residues: CASSLDRATYEQYF. CDR3 nucleotides: TGTGCCAGCAGTCTCGACAGGGCCACCTACGAGCAGTACTTC.

The chain carries TRBV5-1 and TRBJ2-7; TRBD2 agrees at 9 bases. J gave up 7 bases and V 4 bases, and 9 bases lay outside the gene matches. Germline V gives CDR1 SGHRS, CDR2 YFSETQ. The CDR3 has 14 amino acids. The CDR3 protein is CASSAGLAVLEQYF. In DNA form, the CDR3 reads TGCGCCAGCAGCGCGGGACTAGCCGTCTTAGAGCAGTACTTC.

The rearrangement links TRBV5-1 to TRBJ1-2, with 7 bases fitting TRBD1. V lost 6 bases, J lost 6 bases, and 8 bases stayed unmatched. Germline V gene sequence: CDR1 SGHRS, CDR2 YFSETQ. This CDR3 comprises 13 residues. This CDR3 is CASKYGTGDGYTF. CDR3 nucleotide sequence: TGCGCCAGCAAGTATGGAACAGGGGATGGCTACACCTTC. Full variable domain (remainder filled in from reference TRBV5-1 and TRBJ1-2): KAGVTQTPRYLIKTRGQQVTLSCSPISGHRSVSWYQQTPGQGLQFLFEYFSETQRNKGNFPGRFSGRQFSNSRSEMNVSTLELGDSALYLCASKYGTGDGYTFGSGTRLTVV.

V is TRBV7-3 and J is TRBJ2-7, with TRBD1 matching 7 bases. The germline V gene encodes CDR1 SGHTA and CDR2 FQGTGA. The CDR3 covers 13 residues. With V trimmed by 5 bases and J by 4 bases, 5 bases remained unmatched. In DNA form, the CDR3 reads TGTGCCAGCAGCCTGGGGACAGAGTACGAGCAGTACTTC. This gives the protein CASSLGTEYEQYF.

J is TRBJ1-5 and V is TRBV20-1; D is undetermined. The germline V and J ends were trimmed by 3 bases and 4 bases, with 7 bases remaining between them. Germline loops: CDR1 DFQATT, CDR2 SNEGSKA (reference sequence). CDR3 size: 12 residues. Written as DNA, the CDR3 is TGCAGTGCTAGTAGCCTTAATCAGCCCCAGCATTTT. This translates into CSASSLNQPQHF.

This sequence joins TRBV7-9 and TRBJ2-1; D is perhaps TRBD2 (5 bases). The germline V gene has CDR1 SEHNR and CDR2 FQNEAQ (reference sequence). This CDR3 contains 11 residues. Trimming removed 8 bases from V and 8 bases from J, with 10 bases in between. The CDR3 loop reads CASRGMDEQFF. The CDR3 DNA reads TGTGCCAGCCGAGGGATGGATGAGCAGTTCTTC.

In its sample, this clone was seen once. The rearrangement links TRBV5-1 to TRBJ1-4; D might be TRBD1 (6 bases). Trimming pared 1 base from V and 5 bases from J, leaving 6 bases between. Germline V lookup: CDR1 SGHRS, CDR2 YFSETQ. The CDR3 is 13 amino acids. The CDR3 sequence is CASSLTGNEKLFF. The CDR3 nucleotides are TGCGCCAGCAGCTTGACAGGGAATGAAAAACTGTTTTTT.

This chain links TRBV5-1 with TRBJ2-5; the match to TRBD1 covers 7 bases. V gave up 4 bases and J gave up 2 bases; unmatched junction bases: 8. Germline V lookup: CDR1 SGHRS, CDR2 YFSETQ. This CDR3 comprises 15 residues. CDR3 in amino acids: CASSRSRQGQETQYF. For the CDR3, the DNA is TGCGCCAGCAGCCGCTCCCGACAGGGTCAAGAGACCCAGTACTTC.

The chain couples TRBV5-1 to TRBJ2-5; D ambiguous. There are 11 residues in the CDR3. Between the trimmed V and J ends, which lost 4 bases and 2 bases, there was a span of 3 bases. Germline lookup yields CDR1 SGHRS and CDR2 YFSETQ. The CDR3 loop reads CASSTQETQYF. CDR3 DNA: TGCGCCAGCAGCACACAAGAGACCCAGTACTTC.

The rearrangement links TRBV30 to TRBJ1-3, with 8 bases matching TRBD1. The CDR3 extends over 18 amino acids. J lost 1 base, V lost 0 bases, and 11 bases had no gene match. Germline CDR1 and CDR2: GTSNPN and SVGIG (reference sequence). The CDR3 loop is CAWSVWGTGYRSGNTIYF. DNA of the CDR3: TGTGCCTGGAGTGTATGGGGGACAGGTTATAGATCTGGAAACACCATATATTTT.

The chain links TRBV30 to TRBJ2-4, with D perhaps matching TRBD1 (5 bases). CDR3 length: 13 residues. Trimming cost V 1 base and J 7 bases, with 11 bases left between them. Germline V gene lookup returns CDR1 GTSNPN and CDR2 SVGIG (reference sequence). DNA for the CDR3: TGTGCCTGGAGTGCTACAAAGGGGAACATTCAGTACTTC. This codes for CAWSATKGNIQYF.

This clone was recorded a few times. Here the CDR3 DNA reads TGTGCCAGCAGCTTAGGGCAGGGGGCGCTTAGCGGCTATGGCTACACCTTC. As protein: CASSLGQGALSGYGYTF. The chain is built from TRBV7-2 and TRBJ1-2; 8 bases are shared with TRBD1. Trimming removed 1 base from V and 4 bases from J; junction bases left unmatched: 11. The CDR3 has 17 amino acids. The germline V gene encodes CDR1 SGHTA and CDR2 FQGNSA.

About this clone itself: At one boundary the junction diverges from the germline segment, which might be a read error. The chain employs TRBV7-2 and TRBJ2-7; perhaps TRBD1 as D (8 bases). This CDR3 spans 14 amino acids. Germline CDR1 and CDR2: SGHTA and FQGNSA. CDR3 bases: TGTGCCAGCAGCCTAGCGGACAGGGACTACGAGCAGTACTTC. This sequence encodes CASSLADRDYEQYF.

The rearrangement links TRBV24-1 to TRBJ2-5, with D perhaps matching TRBD2 (6 bases). Per the germline V gene, CDR1 is KGHDR and CDR2 is SFDVKD. The CDR3 is 14 residues long. The ends were cut back, 5 bases at V and 5 bases at J, with 14 bases in the middle. For the CDR3, the DNA is TGTGCCACCAGTGTTGGGCGGGGCGGGGAGACCCAGTACTTC. Protein product: CATSVGRGGETQYF.

The chain employs TRBV19 and TRBJ1-2, with 9 bases lining up with TRBD1. This CDR3 spans 16 amino acids. With 6 bases clipped from V and 4 bases from J, the junction kept 12 bases outside the gene matches. The germline V gene has CDR1 LNHDA and CDR2 SQIVND (reference sequence). CDR3 bases: TGTGCCAGTAGCCGAGATTGGACAGGGGAAGTCTATGGCTACACCTTC. The encoded protein is CASSRDWTGEVYGYTF.

The chain has TRBV5-4 and TRBJ2-5; 7 bases match TRBD2. V was clipped by 3 bases and J by 5 bases; unmatched bases: 4. Looked up from germline, CDR1 is SGHNT and CDR2 is YYREEE (reference sequence). The length of the CDR3 is 13 residues. CDR3 sequence reads: CASSWGGQETQYF. For the CDR3, the DNA is TGTGCCAGCAGCTGGGGGGGTCAGGAGACCCAGTACTTC.

The gene calls are TRBV19 and TRBJ1-1, with a possible D match to TRBD1 (5 bases). Trimming took 5 bases from V and 1 from J, leaving 8 bases between them. The CDR3 sequence is 13 residues long. The germline V gene has CDR1 LNHDA and CDR2 SQIVND (reference sequence). CDR3 in DNA: TGTGCCAGTAGTCCGGGGGGGAACACTGAAGCTTTCTTT. Residues: CASSPGGNTEAFF.

This chain uses TRBV6-5 with TRBJ2-7, with D possibly being TRBD2 (5 bases). V was clipped by 0 bases and J by 0 bases, with 9 bases between them. The CDR3 length is 15 residues. Per germline, CDR1 MNHEY and CDR2 SVGAGI. CDR3 bases: TGTGCCAGCAGTTACTCGAGGGCAAACTCCTACGAGCAGTACTTC. This encodes CASSYSRANSYEQYF.

This chain uses TRBV6-7 with TRBJ2-1, with TRBD1 matching over 10 bases. TRBV6-7 is designated an ORF whose function remains uncertain. This CDR3 contains 13 residues. V shed 6 bases, J shed 7 bases, and the junction held 3 bases outside the gene matches. The CDR3 sequence: CASRGQGWNEQFF. The CDR3 DNA is TGTGCCAGCAGGGGACAGGGGTGGAATGAGCAGTTCTTC.

This clone was detected only once. This chain links TRBV30 with TRBJ1-1; no firm D call. Between the trimmed V and J ends, which lost 0 bases and 1 base, there was a span of 9 bases. Germline V CDR1 and CDR2: GTSNPN, SVGIG (reference sequence). The CDR3 has 14 amino acids. The CDR3 region has the DNA TGTGCCTGGAGTGTGGGTACAGCGAACACTGAAGCTTTCTTT. Encoded protein: CAWSVGTANTEAFF.

The chain links TRBV7-3 to TRBJ2-5, with D unresolved. Germline-derived CDR1 and CDR2 are SGHTA and FQGTGA. The CDR3 length is 15 residues. With 1 base removed from V and 6 bases from J, the gap between germline ends came to 15 bases. CDR3 region: CASSLIGSGSQTQYF. As DNA, the CDR3 is TGTGCCAGCAGCTTAATAGGTTCAGGCTCGCAGACCCAGTACTTC.

The J gene is TRBJ2-1, the V gene TRBV19; the D gene is possibly TRBD2 (5 bases). The CDR3 loop spans 13 amino acids. Per germline, CDR1 LNHDA and CDR2 SQIVND (reference sequence). Trimming cost V 3 bases and J 15 bases, with 18 bases left between them. The CDR3 region is CASSIGPRTWLFF. The CDR3 nucleotides are TGTGCCAGTAGTATTGGCCCCAGGACTTGGTTGTTCTTC.

J is TRBJ2-3 and V is TRBV7-6, with 11 bases identical to TRBD2. Germline V gene lookup returns CDR1 SGHVS and CDR2 FNYEAQ. V shed 5 bases and J 2 bases; nucleotides not matched to a gene: 6. The CDR3 is made up of 16 amino acids. CDR3 sequence (DNA): TGTGCCAGCAGCCCGGAGACTAGCGGGGCCACAGATACGCAGTATTTT. This gives the protein CASSPETSGATDTQYF.

The V call is TRBV2, the J call TRBJ1-1; TRBD1 agrees at 8 bases. Germline-derived CDR1 and CDR2 are SNHLY and FYNNEI. V dropped 1 base and J dropped 4; count of bases not matched to a gene: 14. This CDR3 spans 18 amino acids. The CDR3 sequence: CASSEGVLTGEPGTEAFF. CDR3 DNA: TGTGCCAGCAGTGAAGGGGTTTTGACAGGGGAACCTGGCACTGAAGCTTTCTTT.